In this sample, the clone carrying this T cell receptor beta chain turned up once. Its antigen remains unknown. Researchers generated TCR beta cDNA from around 510 ng of total RNA, relying on a constant-region primer. Libraries covering TCR beta were generated through three nested multiplex PCR rounds (using a slightly modified ARM-PCR). TCRdb re-analysed the multiplex PCR reads in MiXCR, keeping a single row per CDR3 protein. The data contain approximately 310,000 distinct CDR3 sequences, around three fifths of them singletons. They got blood RNA out of unsorted whole blood and also pulled out germline DNA. Prior to surgery, about 4.1 milliliters of peripheral blood were drawn. These data belong to a study of tumor-infiltrating lymphocytes in primary liver carcinoma. About the study: The study enrolled male and female patients aged 30 to 69 years. Stage T1-T3 N0M0 tumors measured about 4.2 to 11 cm at most. Study-level points and caveats: It was tumor-adjacent and tumor-blood pairs that overlapped less than tumor region pairs did.

The source is a man in his forties with primary liver carcinoma and hepatitis B virus infection. Input material: peripheral blood.

This chain's CDR3 is CSATNRGGNTEAFF. The CDR3 DNA follows: TGCAGTGCTACCAACAGGGGGGGCAACACTGAAGCTTTCTTT. The chain combines TRBV20-1 with TRBJ1-1; 8 nucleotides match TRBD1. The CDR3 is made up of 14 amino acids. V shed 4 bases and J 2 bases; nucleotides not matched to a gene: 6. Germline CDR1 is DFQATT and CDR2 is SNEGSKA (reference sequence).